Following are 32 T cell receptor beta chains from one sample sequenced in a study of beta chain features in type 1 diabetes. Study outcomes and limitations: People with Type 1 diabetes carried modestly yet significantly shorter TCRB CDR3s in all four CD4+ subsets.

No cognate antigen is known for these TCRs. All of the isolated RNA was reverse transcribed, so expressed TCRB transcripts were sequenced. Measured with immunoSEQ multiplex PCR; TCRdb has only the in-frame clones, and not every one. The profile shows approximately 270,000 clones, roughly 13% of them singletons. The sample taken for sequencing was naive CD4+ T cells from blood. The receptors originated from a man aged 25 to 40 with type 1 diabetes.

The genes are TRBV28 and TRBJ2-7; D may be TRBD2 (5 bases). This CDR3 has 14 residues. The V and J ends lost 7 bases and 0 bases respectively, with 13 bases between them. CDR1 is MDHEN and CDR2 is SYDVKM in the germline V gene. CDR3 DNA sequence: TGTGCCAGCAACTCGGACTCGAGCTCCTACGAGCAGTACTTC. Protein product: CASNSDSSSYEQYF.

This clone occurred a few times. V is TRBV5-1 and J is TRBJ2-7; D unclear. The germline gives CDR1 SGHRS, CDR2 YFSETQ. This CDR3 has 11 amino acids. V was shortened by 5 bases and J by 3 bases, with 6 bases between the two germline ends. The CDR3 region is CASRDNYEQYF. As DNA, the CDR3 is TGCGCCAGCAGAGACAACTACGAGCAGTACTTC.

This clone was recorded a few times. CDR3 DNA sequence: TGTGCCAGCAGTCTTTCTAGGGGGTCCTACGAGCAGTACTTC. It translates to CASSLSRGSYEQYF. The chain is built from TRBV28 and TRBJ2-7; D is perhaps TRBD1 (6 bases). This CDR3 comprises 14 residues. Per germline, CDR1 MDHEN and CDR2 SYDVKM. The ends were cut back, 5 bases at V and 1 base at J, with 12 bases in the middle.

The rearrangement joins TRBV6-5 to TRBJ2-7, with D tentatively TRBD2 (5 bases). V was cut by 0 bases and J by 3 bases, with 12 bases left in between. Germline CDR1 is MNHEY and CDR2 is SVGAGI. The CDR3 is made up of 15 amino acids. CDR3: CASSYSGNGLYEQYF. CDR3 in DNA: TGTGCCAGCAGTTACTCCGGGAACGGCCTCTACGAGCAGTACTTC.

A few counts support this clone. Other DNA sequences in the sample encode the same CDR3. This rearrangement joins TRBV9 to TRBJ1-1; D gene ambiguous. This CDR3 is built from 13 residues. Trimming pared 0 bases from V and 2 bases from J, leaving 5 bases between. The germline V gene has CDR1 SGDLS and CDR2 YYNGEE. The CDR3 protein is CASSVDSNTEAFF. CDR3 nucleotide sequence: TGTGCCAGCAGCGTAGACAGTAACACTGAAGCTTTCTTT.

The chain uses TRBV9 and TRBJ2-5, with D possibly being TRBD2 (5 bases). This CDR3 is built from 12 residues. V lost 4 bases and J lost 5, with 9 bases in between. The germline CDR1 and CDR2 sequences are SGDLS and YYNGEE. CDR3 nucleotide sequence: TGTGCCAGCAGCCAATCGGGGGAGACCCAGTACTTC. Protein sequence: CASSQSGETQYF.

Of note for this clone: Other nucleotide sequences in the sample specify the same CDR3. The V and J genes are TRBV5-1 and TRBJ1-1, with unresolved D. Germline loops: CDR1 SGHRS, CDR2 YFSETQ. Trimming took 0 bases from V and 0 from J, leaving 6 bases between them. This CDR3 has 14 amino acids. The CDR3 nucleotides are TGCGCCAGCAGCTTGGACGGGGTGAACACTGAAGCTTTCTTT. It encodes CASSLDGVNTEAFF.

The V and J genes are TRBV18 and TRBJ1-2, with D possibly matching TRBD1 (6 bases). The CDR3 runs 16 residues. Germline values: CDR1 KGHSH, CDR2 LQKENI. V was cut by 4 bases and J by 0 bases, with 15 bases left in between. In DNA, the CDR3 is TGTGCCAGCTCACAAGAGACAGGTCCAACTAACTATGGCTACACCTTC. This encodes CASSQETGPTNYGYTF.

This clone has more than one count but fewer than ten. The gene calls are TRBV14 and TRBJ2-1; TRBD2 matches 10 bases. This CDR3 has 15 residues. CDR1 and CDR2 (germline): SGHDN, FVKESK. V was clipped by 5 bases and J by 1 base; unmatched bases: 2. In DNA form, the CDR3 reads TGTGCCAGCAGCAAGACTAGCGGGTCCTACAATGAGCAGTTCTTC. Protein: CASSKTSGSYNEQFF.

The chain has TRBV7-3 and TRBJ2-1, with 10 nucleotides matching TRBD2. V lost 1 base and J lost 8; bases outside the gene matches: 8. The CDR3 sequence is 16 residues long. Germline CDR1 is SGHTA and CDR2 is FQGTGA. CDR3 protein: CASSLRASSGSHEQFF. As DNA, the CDR3 is TGTGCCAGCAGCTTAAGGGCGTCTAGCGGGAGCCATGAGCAGTTCTTC.

This clone has more than one count but fewer than ten. The chain combines TRBV6-5 with TRBJ2-7; D gene unclear. Germline V gene data show CDR1 as MNHEY and CDR2 as SVGAGI. V was pared by 0 bases and J by 3 bases, with 9 bases between. The CDR3 contains 14 residues. The CDR3 protein is CASSYSASLYEQYF. CDR3 nucleotides: TGTGCCAGCAGTTACTCGGCCTCCCTCTACGAGCAGTACTTC.

In its sample, this clone was seen a few times. The chain combines TRBV18 with TRBJ1-2; no clear D. Germline V gives CDR1 KGHSH, CDR2 LQKENI. The CDR3 totals 12 residues. Trimming shortened V by 4 bases and J by 4 bases, and 7 bases separated the two germline ends. This CDR3 reads CASSRQAYGYTF. The CDR3 bases are TGTGCCAGCTCACGGCAGGCCTATGGCTACACCTTC. Full variable domain (rest looked up from reference TRBV18 and TRBJ1-2): NAGVMQNPRHLVRRRGQEARLRCSPMKGHSHVYWYRQLPEEGLKFMVYLQKENIIDESGMPKERFSAEFPKEGPSILRIQQVVRGDSAAYFCASSRQAYGYTFGSGTRLTVV.

This clone was counted only a few times. This sequence joins TRBV27 and TRBJ2-7, with TRBD1 identical over 12 bases. J lost 6 bases, V lost 1 base, and 4 bases had no gene match. The length of the CDR3 is 15 residues. Germline values: CDR1 MNHEY, CDR2 SMNVEV (reference sequence). The CDR3 region is CASSLLGTGGSEQYF. The DNA of the CDR3 is TGTGCCAGCAGTTTATTAGGGACAGGGGGCTCCGAGCAGTACTTC.

The CDR3 nucleotides read TGTGCCAGCAGTCCCGGGAGTGGCTACGAGCAGTACTTC. This encodes CASSPGSGYEQYF. The chain recombines TRBV6-5 with TRBJ2-7; possible D gene TRBD2, 6 bases. Trimming took 5 bases from V and 3 from J, leaving 11 bases between them. Germline assignment: CDR1 MNHEY and CDR2 SVGAGI. The CDR3 totals 13 residues.

The rearrangement joins TRBV5-6 to TRBJ1-5; weak D call: TRBD1 (6 bases). Trimming took off 4 bases at V and 4 bases at J, with 9 bases between the two ends. Germline V CDR1 and CDR2: SGHDT, YYEEEE. CDR3 length equals 13 residues. CDR3 region: CASSHDRNQPQHF. CDR3 bases: TGTGCCAGCAGCCACGACAGGAATCAGCCCCAGCATTTT.

The J gene is TRBJ2-3, the V gene TRBV18; TRBD2 aligns across 12 bases. The CDR3 runs 16 residues. Per the germline V gene, CDR1 is KGHSH and CDR2 is LQKENI. Trimming cost V 2 bases and J 5 bases; bases outside gene matches: 5. The CDR3 sequence: CASSPASGRAQDTQYF. As DNA, the CDR3 is TGTGCCAGCTCACCAGCTAGCGGGAGGGCCCAAGATACGCAGTATTTT.

This clone was counted between two and nine times. The chain links TRBV29-1 to TRBJ2-3; no definite D call. V was trimmed by 2 bases and J by 4 bases, leaving 7 bases between them. From germline, CDR1 is SQVTM and CDR2 ANQGSEA. The CDR3 spans 12 residues. The CDR3 DNA is TGCAGCGTTGAACTCTCAGCAGATACGCAGTATTTT. Amino acid sequence: CSVELSADTQYF.

CDR3 loop: CASSLSPSYEQYF. The CDR3 DNA is TGTGCCAGCAGTTTAAGTCCCAGCTACGAGCAGTACTTC. The genes are TRBV27 and TRBJ2-7, with unresolved D. Germline V gene data show CDR1 as MNHEY and CDR2 as SMNVEV (reference sequence). With 2 bases removed from V and 3 bases from J, the gap between germline ends came to 8 bases. CDR3 length: 13 amino acids.

This clone was observed once. The CDR3 DNA reads TGTGCCAGCAGTTTGGGACAGGGGGCCTACGAGCAGTACTTC. This translates into CASSLGQGAYEQYF. The chain has TRBV2 and TRBJ2-7, with 11 bases matching TRBD1. CDR1 SNHLY and CDR2 FYNNEI come from the germline V gene. V was pared by 5 bases and J by 2 bases, with 2 bases of the junction left unmatched. CDR3 size: 14 residues.

The genes are TRBV27 and TRBJ2-7; the D is unclear. This CDR3 is 14 amino acids long. Per germline, CDR1 MNHEY and CDR2 SMNVEV (reference sequence). V was shortened by 0 bases and J by 3 bases, with 9 bases between the two germline ends. The CDR3 spells CASSLSRQVYEQYF. The CDR3 DNA reads TGTGCCAGCAGTTTATCGCGGCAAGTCTACGAGCAGTACTTC.

This clone was detected only a few times. The chain links TRBV7-2 to TRBJ2-4, with 12 bases identical to TRBD2. Germline V lookup: CDR1 SGHTA, CDR2 FQGNSA. The CDR3 is 15 amino acids. V was pared by 3 bases and J by 8 bases, with 5 bases of the junction left unmatched. The CDR3 is CASSFLASGRDIQYF. CDR3 DNA: TGTGCCAGCAGCTTTCTGGCTAGCGGGAGGGACATTCAGTACTTC. Complete variable domain (other parts from reference TRBV7-2 and TRBJ2-4): GAGVSQSPSNKVTEKGKDVELRCDPISGHTALYWYRQSLGQGLEFLIYFQGNSAPDKSGLPSDRFSAERTGGSVSTLTIQRTQQEDSAVYLCASSFLASGRDIQYFGAGTRLSVL.

This clone was seen more than once but under ten times. The chain uses TRBV11-3 and TRBJ2-5; the D gene is possibly TRBD1 (5 bases). The CDR3 runs to 14 residues. The V end lost 4 bases, the J end lost 2 bases, and 11 bases lay between the germline ends. Germline assignment: CDR1 SGHNT and CDR2 YENEEA. CDR3 coding DNA: TGTGCCAGCAGCTCGCCGACAGAACAAGAGACCCAGTACTTC. This encodes CASSSPTEQETQYF.

J is TRBJ2-7 and V is TRBV5-4, with a tentative D call TRBD1 (5 bases). The length of the CDR3 is 14 residues. Germline CDR1 reads SGHNT; CDR2 reads YYREEE (reference sequence). The V gene lost 0 bases and the J gene lost 2 bases, with 9 bases spanning the gap. CDR3 protein: CASSLDRSPYEQYF. CDR3 bases: TGTGCCAGCAGCTTGGACAGGTCCCCCTACGAGCAGTACTTC.

V and J are TRBV5-4 and TRBJ2-7; 10 bases align to TRBD2. The CDR3 consists of 14 residues. CDR1 is SGHNT and CDR2 is YYREEE in the germline V gene (reference sequence). After removal of 4 bases from V and 7 bases from J, the junction contained 8 bases not matched to a gene. The CDR3 protein is CASSRIAGGGEQYF. CDR3 nucleotides: TGTGCCAGCAGCCGCATAGCGGGAGGAGGGGAGCAGTACTTC.

The chain employs TRBV7-2 and TRBJ1-5; no clear D gene. The ends were cut back, 7 bases at V and 1 base at J, with 14 bases in the middle. The length of the CDR3 is 15 residues. The germline CDR1 and CDR2 sequences are SGHTA and FQGNSA. Here the CDR3 DNA reads TGTGCCAGCACCTTGGGCCCCTGGAGCAATCAGCCCCAGCATTTT. This encodes CASTLGPWSNQPQHF. The whole variable domain, remainder taken from reference TRBV7-2 and TRBJ1-5, is GAGVSQSPSNKVTEKGKDVELRCDPISGHTALYWYRQSLGQGLEFLIYFQGNSAPDKSGLPSDRFSAERTGGSVSTLTIQRTQQEDSAVYLCASTLGPWSNQPQHFGDGTRLSIL.

This clone was seen only a few times. The rearrangement links TRBV4-2 to TRBJ2-1; TRBD2 aligns across 13 bases. Per germline, CDR1 LGHNA and CDR2 YNFKEQ. The CDR3 covers 17 residues. V was pared by 4 bases and J by 6 bases, with 9 bases of the junction left unmatched. The CDR3 DNA reads TGTGCCAGCAGCCGGAGCACCGGGACTAGCGGGATCAATGAGCAGTTCTTC. This gives the protein CASSRSTGTSGINEQFF.

Only a few counts were recorded for this clone. The chain links TRBV5-1 to TRBJ2-3, with D possibly being TRBD2 (6 bases). Germline CDR1 and CDR2: SGHRS and YFSETQ. The length of the CDR3 is 14 residues. The V end lost 0 bases, the J end lost 6 bases, and 11 bases lay between the germline ends. DNA for the CDR3: TGCGCCAGCAGCTTGGATGGACTATCGGATACGCAGTATTTT. It codes for CASSLDGLSDTQYF.

This clone was seen a handful of times. The rearrangement uses TRBV2 and TRBJ2-2; TRBD1 matches 8 bases. Germline V gene lookup returns CDR1 SNHLY and CDR2 FYNNEI. J was trimmed by 4 bases and V by 6 bases; bases with no gene match: 7. The CDR3 covers 15 residues. The CDR3 nucleotides read TGTGCCAGCAGAGCAGGGGGCTGGGGCACCGGGGAGCTGTTTTTT. This encodes CASRAGGWGTGELFF.

This clone was seen a handful of times. V is TRBV4-3 and J is TRBJ2-3, with 8 positions matching TRBD2. V trimming: 1 base; J trimming: 0 bases; junction bases outside the gene matches: 6. This CDR3 comprises 17 residues. Germline values: CDR1 LGHNA, CDR2 YSLEER. CDR3 bases: TGCGCCAGCAGCCAAGGGACCACTAGCGGTAGCACAGATACGCAGTATTTT. Its protein product is CASSQGTTSGSTDTQYF.

The table lists this clone with a few counts. The J gene is TRBJ1-2, the V gene TRBV23-1; D gene unclear. TRBV23-1 is sorted into the ORF group, with uncertain function. The germline V and J ends were trimmed by 1 base and 1 base, with 19 bases remaining between them. This CDR3 is 18 amino acids long. This CDR3 is CASSQFIRYCRDNYGYTF. CDR3 bases: TGCGCCAGCAGTCAATTCATCAGATACTGTCGGGATAACTATGGCTACACCTTC.

This clone was observed a handful of times. The chain has TRBV5-1 and TRBJ2-3; 9 bases line up with TRBD2. V lost 4 bases, J lost 5 bases, and 8 bases stayed unmatched. Germline V gives CDR1 SGHRS, CDR2 YFSETQ. This CDR3 is built from 15 residues. The CDR3 spells CASSRGREGVDTQYF. The CDR3 nucleotides read TGCGCCAGCAGCCGAGGGCGGGAGGGCGTAGATACGCAGTATTTT.

This rearrangement joins TRBV27 to TRBJ1-2; TRBD1 matches 7 bases. V lost 6 bases and J lost 0; bases outside the gene matches: 4. The CDR3 is 14 amino acids. Germline CDR1 is MNHEY and CDR2 is SMNVEV (reference sequence). In nucleotides, the CDR3 is TGTGCCAGCAGGGGGACAGCAGCTAACTATGGCTACACCTTC. It encodes CASRGTAANYGYTF.